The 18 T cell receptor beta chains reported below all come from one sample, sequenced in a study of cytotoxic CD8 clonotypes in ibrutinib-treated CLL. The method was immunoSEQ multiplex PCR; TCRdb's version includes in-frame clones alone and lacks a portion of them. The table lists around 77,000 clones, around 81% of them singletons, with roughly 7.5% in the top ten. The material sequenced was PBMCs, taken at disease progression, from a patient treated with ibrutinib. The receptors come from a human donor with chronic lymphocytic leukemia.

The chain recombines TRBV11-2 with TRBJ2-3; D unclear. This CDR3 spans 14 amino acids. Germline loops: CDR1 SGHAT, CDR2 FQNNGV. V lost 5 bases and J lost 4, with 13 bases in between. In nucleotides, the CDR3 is TGTGCCAGCAGCCAGACCCTGGTGCCAGATACGCAGTATTTT. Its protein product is CASSQTLVPDTQYF.

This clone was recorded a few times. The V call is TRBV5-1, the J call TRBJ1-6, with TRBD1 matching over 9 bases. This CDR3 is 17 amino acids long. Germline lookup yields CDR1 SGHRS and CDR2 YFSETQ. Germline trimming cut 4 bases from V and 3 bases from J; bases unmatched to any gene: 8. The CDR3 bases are TGCGCCAGCAGCGCTACAGGGGGCCTAGGCTATAATTCACCCCTCCACTTT. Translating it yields CASSATGGLGYNSPLHF.

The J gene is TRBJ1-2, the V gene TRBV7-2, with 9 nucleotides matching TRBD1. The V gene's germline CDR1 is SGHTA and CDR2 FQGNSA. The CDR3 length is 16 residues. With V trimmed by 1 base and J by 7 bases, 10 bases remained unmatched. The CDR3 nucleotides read TGTGCCAGCAGCTTAGGGGTAGGGACAGGGTTCGGTGGCTACACCTTC. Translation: CASSLGVGTGFGGYTF.

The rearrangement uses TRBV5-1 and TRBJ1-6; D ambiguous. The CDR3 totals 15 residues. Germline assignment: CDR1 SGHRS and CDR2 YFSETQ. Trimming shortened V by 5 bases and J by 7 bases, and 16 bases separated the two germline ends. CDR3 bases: TGCGCCAGCAGTCCAATCCAAGAGGCGAATTCACCCCTCCACTTT. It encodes CASSPIQEANSPLHF.

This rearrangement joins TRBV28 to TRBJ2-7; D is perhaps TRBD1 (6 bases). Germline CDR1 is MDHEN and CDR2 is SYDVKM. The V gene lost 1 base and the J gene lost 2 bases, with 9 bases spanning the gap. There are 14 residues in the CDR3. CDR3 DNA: TGTGCCAGCAGTTTATCTTACAGGGCCTACGAGCAGTACTTC. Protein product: CASSLSYRAYEQYF.

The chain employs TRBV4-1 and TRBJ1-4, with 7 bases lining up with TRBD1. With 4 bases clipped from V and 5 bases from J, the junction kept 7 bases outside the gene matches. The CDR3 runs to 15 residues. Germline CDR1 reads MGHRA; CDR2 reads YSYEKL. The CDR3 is CASSPQPQGNEKLFF. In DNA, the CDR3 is TGCGCCAGCAGCCCGCAACCACAGGGGAATGAAAAACTGTTTTTT.

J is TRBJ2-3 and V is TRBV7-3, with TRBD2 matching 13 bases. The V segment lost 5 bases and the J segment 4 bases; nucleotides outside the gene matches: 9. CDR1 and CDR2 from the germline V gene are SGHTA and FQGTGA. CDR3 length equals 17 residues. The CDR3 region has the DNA TGTGCCAGCAGCCCCGCTGGACTAGCGGGAGTTTCAGATACGCAGTATTTT. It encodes CASSPAGLAGVSDTQYF.

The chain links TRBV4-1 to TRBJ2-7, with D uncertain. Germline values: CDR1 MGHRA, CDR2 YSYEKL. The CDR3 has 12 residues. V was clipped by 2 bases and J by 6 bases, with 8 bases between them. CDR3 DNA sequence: TGCGCCAGCAGCCAACCGACCTCCGAGCAGTACTTC. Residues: CASSQPTSEQYF.

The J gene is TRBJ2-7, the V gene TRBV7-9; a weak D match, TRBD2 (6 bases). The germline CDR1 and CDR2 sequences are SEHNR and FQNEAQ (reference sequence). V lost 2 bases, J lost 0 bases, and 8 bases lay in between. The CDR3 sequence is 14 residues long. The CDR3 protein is CASSLLGGSYEQYF. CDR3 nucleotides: TGTGCCAGCAGCTTATTGGGGGGCTCCTACGAGCAGTACTTC.

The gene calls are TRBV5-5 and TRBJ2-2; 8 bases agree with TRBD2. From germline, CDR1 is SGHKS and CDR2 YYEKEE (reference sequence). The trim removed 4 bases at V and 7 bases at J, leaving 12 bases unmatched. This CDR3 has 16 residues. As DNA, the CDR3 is TGTGCCAGCAGCGCAGCGGGACTAGTAGTAGTCGGGGAGCTGTTTTTT. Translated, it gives CASSAAGLVVVGELFF.

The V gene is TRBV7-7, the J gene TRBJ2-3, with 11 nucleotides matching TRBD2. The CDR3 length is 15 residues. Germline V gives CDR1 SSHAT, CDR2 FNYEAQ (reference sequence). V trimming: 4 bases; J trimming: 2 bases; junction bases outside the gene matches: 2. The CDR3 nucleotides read TGTGCCAGCAGCTCGGGACTAGCGGACACAGATACGCAGTATTTT. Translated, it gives CASSSGLADTDTQYF.

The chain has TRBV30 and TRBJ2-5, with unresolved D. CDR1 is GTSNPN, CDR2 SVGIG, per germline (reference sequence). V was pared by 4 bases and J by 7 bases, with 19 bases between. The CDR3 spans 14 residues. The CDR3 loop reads CAWKSGEGWGTQYF. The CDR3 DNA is TGTGCCTGGAAGTCCGGCGAAGGGTGGGGGACCCAGTACTTC. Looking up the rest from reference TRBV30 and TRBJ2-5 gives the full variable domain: SQTIHQWPATLVQPVGSPLSLECTVEGTSNPNLYWYRQAAGRGLQLLFYSVGIGQISSEVPQNLSASRPQDRQFILSSKKLLLSDSGFYLCAWKSGEGWGTQYFGPGTRLLVL.

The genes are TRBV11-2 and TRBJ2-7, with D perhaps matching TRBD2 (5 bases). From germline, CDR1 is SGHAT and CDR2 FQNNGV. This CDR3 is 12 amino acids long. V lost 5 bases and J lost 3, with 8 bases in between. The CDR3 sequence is CASSPGGYEQYF. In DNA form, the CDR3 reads TGTGCCAGCAGCCCCGGAGGCTACGAGCAGTACTTC.

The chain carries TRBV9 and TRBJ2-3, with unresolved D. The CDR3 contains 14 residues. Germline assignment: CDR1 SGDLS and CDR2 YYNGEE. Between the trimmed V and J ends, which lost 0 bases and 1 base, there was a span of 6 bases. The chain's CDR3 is CASSVVPGTDTQYF. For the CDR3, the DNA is TGTGCCAGCAGCGTAGTTCCGGGCACAGATACGCAGTATTTT.

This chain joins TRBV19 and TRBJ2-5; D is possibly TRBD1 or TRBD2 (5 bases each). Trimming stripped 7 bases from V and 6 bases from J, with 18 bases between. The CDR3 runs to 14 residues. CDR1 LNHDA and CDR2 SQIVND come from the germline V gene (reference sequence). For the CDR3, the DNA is TGTGCCAGTACTCCAGGGTGGGGGTCAAAGACCCAGTACTTC. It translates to CASTPGWGSKTQYF.

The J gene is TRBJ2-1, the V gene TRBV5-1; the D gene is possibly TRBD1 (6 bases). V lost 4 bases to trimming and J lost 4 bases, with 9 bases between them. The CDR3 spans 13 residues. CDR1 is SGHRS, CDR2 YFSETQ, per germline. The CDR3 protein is CASSMGAYNEQFF. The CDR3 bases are TGCGCCAGCAGCATGGGGGCTTACAATGAGCAGTTCTTC.

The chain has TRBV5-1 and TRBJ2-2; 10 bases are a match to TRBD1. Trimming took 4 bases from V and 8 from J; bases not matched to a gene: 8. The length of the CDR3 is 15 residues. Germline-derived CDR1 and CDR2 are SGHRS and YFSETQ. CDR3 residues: CASSNKTGGIGELFF. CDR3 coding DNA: TGCGCCAGCAGCAACAAGACAGGGGGCATAGGGGAGCTGTTTTTT.

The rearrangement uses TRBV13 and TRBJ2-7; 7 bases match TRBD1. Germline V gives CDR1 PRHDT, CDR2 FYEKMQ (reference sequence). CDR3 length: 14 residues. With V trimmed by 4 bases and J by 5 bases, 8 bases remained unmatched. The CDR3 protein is CASSYRGTIHEQYF. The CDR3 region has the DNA TGTGCCAGCAGCTACAGGGGTACTATCCACGAGCAGTACTTC.